This TCR beta chain appears in the sequencing data of a study of PD-1 blockade in classical Hodgkin lymphoma. Study findings and constraints: There remain no defined causes for the repertoire differences, which possibly reflect disease activity or prior therapy. Newly diagnosed patients were said to have less baseline TCR diversity than healthy donors did.

Only one count was recorded for this clone. Its target is not known. TCRdb's copy holds only in-frame clones and misses some; the assay was immunoSEQ multiplex PCR. The profile shows about 5,000 clones, 75% to 90% of them singletons. Time point defined: newly diagnosed, previously untreated cHL patient sample. Magnetic negative selection, applied to thawed PBMCs, was used to isolate the CD8+ T cells. J lost 4 bases, V lost 2 bases, and 5 bases had no gene match. There are 15 residues in the CDR3. The germline V gene encodes CDR1 SGHKS and CDR2 YYEKEE (reference sequence). The sequenced material came from CD8+ T cells from blood. The V gene is TRBV5-5, the J gene TRBJ2-2; 7 bases match TRBD1. This clonotype originated in a human donor with classical Hodgkin lymphoma. The CDR3 DNA is TGTGCCAGCAGCTTTAGACAGGGCATCACCGGGGAGCTGTTTTTT. Its protein product is CASSFRQGITGELFF.